This T cell receptor (beta chain) comes out of a study of cytomegalovirus exposure and HLA in healthy donors (dated by TCRdb to about 2017). With respect to the entire study: The 700 or so repertoires of the first cohort and the 110 or so validation repertoires were produced on the same platform, according to a later analysis. In addition to the first cohort of 666 subjects, a separate validation cohort of approximately 110 different subjects was used. The aim of the study was to test whether cataloging public T cell receptors could identify signatures of past pathogen exposure. To predict cytomegalovirus infection status, the study brought together high-throughput TCR immunosequencing, statistical association of individual TCRs with disease status, and machine learning.

V and J lose 2 bases and 4 bases, and a span of 11 bases separates them. Looking up the germline V gene yields CDR1 MNHEY and CDR2 SVGAGI. CDR3 length: 14 amino acids, cysteine to phenylalanine. Only CDR3 DNA remains: 42 bases, in frame from the first base. Library prep was done by the immunoSEQ multiplex PCR assay. Concerning the study's data processing: To diagnose cytomegalovirus status from the catalog of TCR beta chain sequences, a statistical classification framework was built. The clones in this table, taken by TCRdb from immuneACCESS, are in-frame only. Not every clone is retained; where verified, under half of the shortfall comes from an unresolved V gene, and the cause of the rest is unknown. V, J and clone size are taken as reported in that table, and D and trimming were inferred from the DNA itself. For this sample there are 120,000 or so clones; 70% to 90% appear just once. Under 2% of the sample goes to the ten largest clones.

Remarks on this clone: The target of this receptor is not known. Base-call qualities are not available, and no considerably larger clone is one nucleotide away.

Broad study findings and their caveats: The classifier was reported to diagnose cytomegalovirus status with high specificity and sensitivity in both the original cohort and the validation cohort. In vitro tests confirmed that three of the cytomegalovirus-associated TCR beta chains recognize cytomegalovirus antigens. A later analysis lacked HLA typing for the validation cohort, so it scored co-occurrence in that cohort across all 120 repertoires. Subsequent analysis determined that TCRs grouped into clusters in the first cohort also showed a tendency toward co-occurrence across the 120 or so validation repertoires, and about 94% of cluster scores exceeded 0. It was suggested by the authors that the approach could potentially be generalized to other disease states and immunological phenotypes. Most TCR sequences were observed very rarely across donors, whereas some public TCRs were present in many individuals. The study gave a list of some 150 TCR beta chains associated with cytomegalovirus.

Donors formed part of the validation cohort, which comprised 95 to 150 subjects and was distinct from the first cohort of 666 subjects. The source of this sequence is a woman aged 18-30 years in good health and CMV-seronegative. The sequenced sample was PBMCs. This sequence uses TRBV6-5 and TRBJ1-2, with TRBD1 perhaps the D gene, on 5 matching bases. The CDR3 is CASSYQGVGYGYTF. The DNA is TGTGCCAGCAGTTACCAAGGGGTTGGCTATGGCTACACCTTC.